This T cell receptor (beta chain) is from a study of CD8+ T cells in alopecia areata. Across the whole study: Twice daily, treated patients received 5 to 10 mg of oral tofacitinib.

Stated treatment: oral pan-JAK inhibitor, 5-10 mg twice daily. Both peripheral blood and punch biopsies of lesional scalp skin were obtained from patients who had alopecia areata. In its sample, this clone was seen a few times. Its matching antigen is unknown. Findings of the study overall: The study found tofacitinib significantly decreased scalp clonality and expanded CD8+ clones among the top 100.

Isolated RNA was reverse transcribed into cDNA used as the sequencing template. The table came from immunoSEQ multiplex PCR; TCRdb's copy has only in-frame clones and leaves some out. The table lists about 190,000 clones, 60% to 70% of them singletons. The CDR3 loop spans 13 amino acids. Trimming cost V 0 bases and J 4 bases, with 4 bases left between them. Looked up from germline, CDR1 is SGHRS and CDR2 is YFSETQ. This TCR was sampled from a human donor with alopecia areata. The sample was CD4+ T cells sorted from blood, taken at week 4, from a patient treated with tofacitinib. The chain is built from TRBV5-1 and TRBJ2-2; D not resolved. CDR3 residues: CASSLAGTGELFF. In DNA form, the CDR3 reads TGCGCCAGCAGCTTGGCCGGCACCGGGGAGCTGTTTTTT. Looking up the rest from reference TRBV5-1 and TRBJ2-2 gives the full variable domain: KAGVTQTPRYLIKTRGQQVTLSCSPISGHRSVSWYQQTPGQGLQFLFEYFSETQRNKGNFPGRFSGRQFSNSRSEMNVSTLELGDSALYLCASSLAGTGELFFGEGSRLTVL.